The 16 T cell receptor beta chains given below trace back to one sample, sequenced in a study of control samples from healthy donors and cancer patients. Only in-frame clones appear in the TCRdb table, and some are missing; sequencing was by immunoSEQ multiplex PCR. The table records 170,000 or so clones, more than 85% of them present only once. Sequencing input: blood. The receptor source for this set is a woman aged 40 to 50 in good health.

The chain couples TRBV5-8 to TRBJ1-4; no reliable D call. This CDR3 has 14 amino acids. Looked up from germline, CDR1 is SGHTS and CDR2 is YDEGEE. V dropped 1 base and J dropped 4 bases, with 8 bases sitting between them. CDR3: CASSLPSVNEKLFF. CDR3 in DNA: TGTGCCAGCAGCTTGCCGTCAGTTAATGAAAAACTGTTTTTT.

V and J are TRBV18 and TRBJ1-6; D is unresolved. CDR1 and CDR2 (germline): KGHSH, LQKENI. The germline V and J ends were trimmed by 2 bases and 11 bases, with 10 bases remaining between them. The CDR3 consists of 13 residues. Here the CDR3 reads CASSPTGLAPLHF. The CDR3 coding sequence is TGTGCCAGCTCACCAACGGGATTGGCACCCCTCCACTTT.

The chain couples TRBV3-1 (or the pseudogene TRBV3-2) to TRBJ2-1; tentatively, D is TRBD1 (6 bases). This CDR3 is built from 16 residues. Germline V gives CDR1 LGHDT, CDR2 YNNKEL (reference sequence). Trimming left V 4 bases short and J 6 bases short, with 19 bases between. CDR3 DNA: TGTGCCAGCAGCCTACCGGGACATGTCCCCCCCAATGAGCAGTTCTTC. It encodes CASSLPGHVPPNEQFF.

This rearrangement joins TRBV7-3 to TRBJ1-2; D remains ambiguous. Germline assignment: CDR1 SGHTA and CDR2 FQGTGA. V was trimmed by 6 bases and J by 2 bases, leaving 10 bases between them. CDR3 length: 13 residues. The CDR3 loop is CASSLDMNYGYTF. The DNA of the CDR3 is TGTGCCAGCAGTTTAGACATGAACTATGGCTACACCTTC. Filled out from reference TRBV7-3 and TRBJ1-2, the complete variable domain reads GAGVSQTPSNKVTEKGKYVELRCDPISGHTALYWYRQSLGQGPEFLIYFQGTGAADDSGLPNDRFFAVRPEGSVSTLKIQRTERGDSAVYLCASSLDMNYGYTFGSGTRLTVV.

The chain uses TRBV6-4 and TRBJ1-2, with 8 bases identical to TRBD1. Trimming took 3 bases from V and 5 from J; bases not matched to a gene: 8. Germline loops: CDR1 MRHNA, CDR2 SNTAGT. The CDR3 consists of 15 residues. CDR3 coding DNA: TGTGCCAGCAGTGAGAGGACAGGGTCGGGATATGGCTACACCTTC. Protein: CASSERTGSGYGYTF.

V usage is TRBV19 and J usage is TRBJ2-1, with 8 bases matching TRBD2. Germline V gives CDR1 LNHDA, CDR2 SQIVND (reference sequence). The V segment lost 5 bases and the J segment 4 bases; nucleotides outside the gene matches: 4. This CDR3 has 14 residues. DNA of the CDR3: TGTGCCAGTAGTCCAGCGGGGGTTTACAATGAGCAGTTCTTC. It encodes CASSPAGVYNEQFF.

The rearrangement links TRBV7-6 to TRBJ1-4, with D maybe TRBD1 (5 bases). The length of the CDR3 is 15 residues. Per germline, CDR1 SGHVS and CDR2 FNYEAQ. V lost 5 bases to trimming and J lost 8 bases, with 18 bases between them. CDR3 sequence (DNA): TGTGCCAGCAGCCTATACGGGGGTACGGGAGAAAAACTGTTTTTT. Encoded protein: CASSLYGGTGEKLFF.

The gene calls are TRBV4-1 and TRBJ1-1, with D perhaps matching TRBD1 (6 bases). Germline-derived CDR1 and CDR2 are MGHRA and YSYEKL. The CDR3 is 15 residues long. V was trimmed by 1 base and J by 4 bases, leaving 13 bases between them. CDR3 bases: TGCGCCAGCAGCCAAGGTCAAACAGGGACCACTGAAGCTTTCTTT. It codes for CASSQGQTGTTEAFF.

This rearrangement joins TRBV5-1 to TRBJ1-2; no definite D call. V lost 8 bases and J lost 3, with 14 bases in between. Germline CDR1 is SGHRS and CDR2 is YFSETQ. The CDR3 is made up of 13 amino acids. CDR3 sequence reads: CASKGGEDYGYTF. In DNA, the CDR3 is TGCGCCAGTAAAGGTGGCGAGGACTATGGCTACACCTTC.

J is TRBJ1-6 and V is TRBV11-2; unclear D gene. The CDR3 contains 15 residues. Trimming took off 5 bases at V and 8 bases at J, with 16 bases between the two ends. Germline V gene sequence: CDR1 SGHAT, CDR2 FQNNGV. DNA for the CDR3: TGTGCCAGCAGCCCCAGTGTCGGAGGGCATTCACCCCTCCACTTT. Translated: CASSPSVGGHSPLHF.

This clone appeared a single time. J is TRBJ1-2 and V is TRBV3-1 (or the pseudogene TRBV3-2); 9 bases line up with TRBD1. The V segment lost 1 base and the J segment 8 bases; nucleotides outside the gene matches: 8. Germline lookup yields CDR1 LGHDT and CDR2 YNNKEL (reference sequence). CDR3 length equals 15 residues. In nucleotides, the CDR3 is TGTGCCAGCAGCCAAGTCCCGGGACAGGGTAACGGCTACACCTTC. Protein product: CASSQVPGQGNGYTF.

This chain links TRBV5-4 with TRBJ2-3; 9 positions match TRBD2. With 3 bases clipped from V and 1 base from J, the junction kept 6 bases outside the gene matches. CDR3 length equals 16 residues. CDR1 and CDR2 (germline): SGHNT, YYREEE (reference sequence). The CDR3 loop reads CASSSGGGVGTDTQYF. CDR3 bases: TGTGCCAGCAGCTCCGGCGGGGGGGTGGGCACAGATACGCAGTATTTT.

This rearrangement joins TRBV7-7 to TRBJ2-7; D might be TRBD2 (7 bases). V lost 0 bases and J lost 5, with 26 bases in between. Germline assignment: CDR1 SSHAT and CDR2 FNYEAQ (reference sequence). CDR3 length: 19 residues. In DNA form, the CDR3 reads TGTGCCAGCAGCTTAGCGGACGGGGGGCAGGGGTGCCCAAATAACGAGCAGTACTTC. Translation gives CASSLADGGQGCPNNEQYF. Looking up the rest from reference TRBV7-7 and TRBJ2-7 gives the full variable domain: GAGVSQSPRYKVTKRGQDVTLRCDPISSHATLYWYQQALGQGPEFLTYFNYEAQPDKSGLPSDRFSAERPEGSISTLTIQRTEQRDSAMYRCASSLADGGQGCPNNEQYFGPGTRLTVT.

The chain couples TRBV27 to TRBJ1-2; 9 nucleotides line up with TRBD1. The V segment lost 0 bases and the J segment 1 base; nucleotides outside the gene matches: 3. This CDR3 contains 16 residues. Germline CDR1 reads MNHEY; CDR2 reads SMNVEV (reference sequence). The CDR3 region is CASSLSMTGGNYGYTF. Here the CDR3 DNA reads TGTGCCAGCAGTTTATCGATGACAGGGGGTAACTATGGCTACACCTTC.

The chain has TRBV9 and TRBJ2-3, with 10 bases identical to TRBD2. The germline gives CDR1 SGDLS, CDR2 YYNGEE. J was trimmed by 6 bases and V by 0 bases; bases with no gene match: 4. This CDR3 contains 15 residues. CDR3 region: CASSVAPTSGDTQYF. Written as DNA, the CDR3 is TGTGCCAGCAGCGTAGCCCCGACTAGCGGGGATACGCAGTATTTT.

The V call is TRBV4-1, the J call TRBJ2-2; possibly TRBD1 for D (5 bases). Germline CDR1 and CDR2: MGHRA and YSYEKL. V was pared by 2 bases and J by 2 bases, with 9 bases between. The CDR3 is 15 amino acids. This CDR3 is CASSQFQGNTGELFF. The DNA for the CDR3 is TGCGCCAGCAGCCAATTTCAGGGCAACACCGGGGAGCTGTTTTTT.